This T cell receptor beta chain was captured by sequencing in a study of neoadjuvant anti-PD-1 for oral cavity cancer. Stated time point: after neoadjuvant nivolumab, at surgical resection. Measured with immunoSEQ multiplex PCR; TCRdb has only the in-frame clones, and not every one. Of 65,000 to 70,000 clones in the sample, roughly nine tenths were seen once. This clonotype was obtained from a person aged 40 to 85 with oral cavity squamous cell carcinoma. The sequences come from PBMCs, collected after nivolumab (anti-PD-1) treatment.

The CDR3 reads CASSGEGTPRADTQYF. CDR3 in DNA: TGTGCCAGCAGCGGCGAAGGGACTCCTCGCGCAGATACGCAGTATTTT. The chain uses TRBV9 and TRBJ2-3; possibly TRBD2 for D (6 bases). Germline CDR1 and CDR2: SGDLS and YYNGEE. CDR3 length: 16 residues. Trimming left V 3 bases short and J 4 bases short, with 18 bases between.